This T cell receptor (beta chain) was documented in a study of T cell responses to AZD1222 COVID-19 vaccine. V gave up 3 bases and J gave up 3 bases, with 8 bases separating them. Germline CDR1 SNHLY, CDR2 FYNNEI. The CDR3 sequence is 13 residues long. The data were produced by immunoSEQ multiplex PCR, yet TCRdb's version contains in-frame clones alone and is incomplete. The sample holds 150,000 or so clones, 92% seen once. The input for sequencing was peripheral blood, taken on day 0 of AZD1222 vaccination. This TCR derives from an adult in good health. This chain joins TRBV2 and TRBJ1-2, with D tentatively TRBD1 (5 bases). The CDR3 bases are TGTGCCAGCAGTGACGGGGCCTACTATGGCTACACCTTC. Amino acids: CASSDGAYYGYTF.